Sequencing of this T cell receptor (beta chain) was carried out in a study of regulatory T cells in long-lasting Graves disease. General observations from the study: Patients with persistent disease shared 2,900 or so public clonotypes, outpacing the approximately 950 shared by new patients.

This CDR3 comprises 14 residues. The junction had 9 bases not matched to a gene; V was cut back by 6 bases and J by 8 bases. Turning to this clonotype: Its cognate antigen is unknown. This may arise from a read error, as a much more abundant clone is one base away.

Assembly of TCR beta libraries relied on iRepertoire HTBI primers together with Arm-PCR of CDR3 regions. One entry per CDR3 protein, called by TCRdb with MiXCR from the multiplex PCR reads. Here the sample spans a few hundred thousand distinct CDR3 sequences, 15% to 20% being singletons. Time point specified: newly diagnosed GD, antithyroid drugs for less than 3 months. With RNA extracted from PBMCs as input, the TCR library was made. These same data were also listed under a study on T cells in Graves' hyperthyroidism and ophthalmopathy. From that study: Stability of Graves' hyperthyroidism was defined as absent ophthalmopathy progression within 18 months. In patients aged 18 to 65, hyperthyroidism was newly diagnosed, with duration under 2 months.

The J gene is TRBJ1-4, the V gene TRBV12-3 or TRBV12-4; 7 positions agree with TRBD1. The clonotype was recovered from a woman younger than 30 with Graves disease. Source: peripheral blood mononuclear cells (PBMCs), taken at new diagnosis, from a patient treated with antithyroid drugs. The DNA for the CDR3 is TGTGCCAGCAGGTCCGGGACAGAAGGGGAAAAACTGTTTTTT. Protein sequence: CASRSGTEGEKLFF.